One sample yielded the 25 T cell receptor beta chains listed below, sequenced in a study of blood T cell repertoires in COVID-19 (dated by TCRdb to 2020 to 2021). The library was built by means of the immunoSEQ multiplex PCR assay. TCRdb mirrors the immuneACCESS table, restricted to in-frame sequences. Some clones are absent from its copies; in checked studies, under half trace to an unresolved V gene, and the reason for the others is unknown. This sample lists about 110,000 clones; about 86% were detected once. Of the sample, 37% falls within the top ten clones. The sequenced sample was peripheral blood. These receptors came from a man at least 80 years old with acute or convalescent COVID-19.

The chain carries TRBV3-1 (or the pseudogene TRBV3-2) and TRBJ1-6; D unresolved. Germline-derived CDR1 and CDR2 are LGHDT and YNNKEL (reference sequence). This CDR3 spans 15 amino acids. Trimming removed 4 bases at V and 7 bases at J, with 14 bases between. The CDR3 region has the DNA TGTGCCAGCAGCCCCCTGAGCGTAACCAATTCACCCCTCCACTTT. The encoded protein is CASSPLSVTNSPLHF.

The J gene is TRBJ2-3, the V gene TRBV2; D unclear. V dropped 6 bases and J dropped 6 bases, with 13 bases sitting between them. There are 13 residues in the CDR3. Germline V gene sequence: CDR1 SNHLY, CDR2 FYNNEI. Here the CDR3 reads CASSAYAADTQYF. CDR3 coding DNA: TGTGCCAGCAGCGCCTATGCAGCGGATACGCAGTATTTT.

This sequence joins TRBV11-2 and TRBJ1-4; perhaps TRBD1 as D (5 bases). This CDR3 has 13 residues. V shed 5 bases and J shed 3 bases, with 7 bases lying between them. Germline V gene sequence: CDR1 SGHAT, CDR2 FQNNGV. CDR3: CASSPRANEKLFF. Written as DNA, the CDR3 is TGTGCCAGCAGCCCCAGGGCTAATGAAAAACTGTTTTTT.

The chain is built from TRBV2 and TRBJ2-3; TRBD2 aligns across 10 bases. V gave up 6 bases and J gave up 3 bases; unmatched junction bases: 6. Germline V CDR1 and CDR2: SNHLY, FYNNEI. The CDR3 length is 15 residues. Written as DNA, the CDR3 is TGTGCCAGCAGGGTAGCGGGAGGTGGGACAGATACGCAGTATTTT. Translated, it gives CASRVAGGGTDTQYF.

CDR3 nucleotide sequence: TGTGCCAGCAGCTCCGGTCCCGGGGGTAATTCACCCCTCCACTTT. Protein product: CASSSGPGGNSPLHF. The chain joins TRBV11-2 to TRBJ1-6; D perhaps matches TRBD1 (5 bases). The germline V and J ends were trimmed by 4 bases and 6 bases, with 13 bases remaining between them. Looked up from germline, CDR1 is SGHAT and CDR2 is FQNNGV. CDR3 length: 15 residues.

V usage is TRBV18 and J usage is TRBJ1-5; 9 positions match TRBD1. Losses at the gene ends were 3 bases for V and 10 bases for J; bases not matched to a gene: 4. The length of the CDR3 is 13 residues. CDR1 is KGHSH, CDR2 LQKENI, per germline. CDR3 DNA sequence: TGTGCCAGCTCACCCGGGACAGGGAATCCCCAGCATTTT. Its translation: CASSPGTGNPQHF.

The J gene is TRBJ1-2, the V gene TRBV28; D unresolved. The CDR3 is 12 amino acids. The V gene's germline CDR1 is MDHEN and CDR2 SYDVKM. Trimming left V 2 bases short and J 6 bases short, with 7 bases between. The DNA of the CDR3 is TGTGCCAGCAGTTTACGGCAGGATGGCTACACCTTC. The encoded protein is CASSLRQDGYTF.

The genes are TRBV6-5 and TRBJ2-1, with 8 bases matching TRBD2. After removal of 5 bases from V and 4 bases from J, the junction contained 7 bases not matched to a gene. The CDR3 is 15 residues long. CDR1 and CDR2 (germline): MNHEY, SVGAGI. The chain's CDR3 is CASSPGLAVYNEQFF. The CDR3 bases are TGTGCCAGCAGTCCCGGACTAGCTGTGTACAATGAGCAGTTCTTC.

J is TRBJ2-7 and V is TRBV11-1; 9 bases agree with TRBD2. Trimming cost V 1 base and J 5 bases; bases outside gene matches: 3. CDR1 is SGHAT, CDR2 FQDESV, per germline (reference sequence). The CDR3 covers 14 residues. CDR3 residues: CASSLEVAGDEQYF. In DNA form, the CDR3 reads TGTGCCAGCAGCTTAGAGGTAGCGGGAGACGAGCAGTACTTC.

The J gene is TRBJ1-5, the V gene TRBV19; D not certain. The CDR3 is 16 residues long. Germline CDR1 LNHDA, CDR2 SQIVND (reference sequence). V was shortened by 3 bases and J by 0 bases, with 12 bases between the two germline ends. The CDR3 DNA reads TGTGCCAGTAGTATCCCCAGGACTTATAGCAATCAGCCCCAGCATTTT. It codes for CASSIPRTYSNQPQHF.

The CDR3 is CASSQDAGTPSTDTQYF. In nucleotides, the CDR3 is TGTGCCAGCAGCCAAGATGCGGGGACTCCTAGCACAGATACGCAGTATTTT. V is TRBV4-2 and J is TRBJ2-3; possible D gene TRBD2, 6 bases. Trimming removed 0 bases at V and 0 bases at J, with 13 bases between. CDR3 length equals 17 residues. The germline V gene has CDR1 LGHNA and CDR2 YNFKEQ.

The V gene is TRBV6-5, the J gene TRBJ1-6; D remains ambiguous. Germline CDR1 MNHEY, CDR2 SVGAGI. Trimming took off 7 bases at V and 0 bases at J, with 10 bases between the two ends. This CDR3 spans 15 amino acids. CDR3 amino acids: CASTRSSSYNSPLHF. CDR3 in DNA: TGTGCCAGCACGCGATCGAGCTCCTATAATTCACCCCTCCACTTT.

This rearrangement joins TRBV5-1 to TRBJ2-4; 11 positions match TRBD2. The length of the CDR3 is 19 residues. In germline, CDR1 is SGHRS, CDR2 YFSETQ. J was trimmed by 6 bases and V by 4 bases; bases with no gene match: 18. CDR3 residues: CASSRFVGQPGLAVNIQYF. The CDR3, as DNA: TGCGCCAGCAGCCGCTTTGTTGGGCAACCGGGACTAGCGGTAAACATTCAGTACTTC.

The CDR3 loop is CASSLTENTEAFF. For the CDR3, the DNA is TGTGCCAGCAGTCTGACAGAAAACACTGAAGCTTTCTTT. This chain connects TRBV28 to TRBJ1-1, with D maybe TRBD1 (5 bases). Germline V CDR1 and CDR2: MDHEN, SYDVKM. The ends were cut back, 5 bases at V and 2 bases at J, with 9 bases in the middle. There are 13 residues in the CDR3. Complete variable domain (other parts from reference TRBV28 and TRBJ1-1): DVKVTQSSRYLVKRTGEKVFLECVQDMDHENMFWYRQDPGLGLRLIYFSYDVKMKEKGDIPEGYSVSREKKERFSLILESASTNQTSMYLCASSLTENTEAFFGQGTRLTVV.

This chain joins TRBV12-5 and TRBJ2-3; 7 nucleotides line up with TRBD2. Losses at the gene ends were 4 bases for V and 6 bases for J; bases not matched to a gene: 7. Germline lookup yields CDR1 LGHNT and CDR2 FRNRAP. CDR3 length: 14 amino acids. Here the CDR3 DNA reads TGTGCTAGTGGTTCAACTAGCGCCCCGGATACGCAGTATTTT. The encoded protein is CASGSTSAPDTQYF.

This rearrangement joins TRBV19 to TRBJ2-1, with 7 bases identical to TRBD1. V lost 6 bases and J lost 3; bases outside the gene matches: 11. This CDR3 is 16 amino acids long. Germline-derived CDR1 and CDR2 are LNHDA and SQIVND (reference sequence). In DNA form, the CDR3 reads TGTGCCAGTAGGAATATGGGACAGTTGGACTACAATGAGCAGTTCTTC. Translated, it gives CASRNMGQLDYNEQFF.

The chain carries TRBV28 and TRBJ2-1; 7 bases align to TRBD1. The V gene's germline CDR1 is MDHEN and CDR2 SYDVKM. V was pared by 6 bases and J by 2 bases, with 10 bases of the junction left unmatched. The CDR3 length is 16 residues. The CDR3 nucleotides read TGTGCCAGCAGACCACCCTACAGGGGCACCTACAATGAGCAGTTCTTC. It specifies CASRPPYRGTYNEQFF.

The chain carries TRBV19 and TRBJ2-7; TRBD1 aligns across 10 bases. Germline-derived CDR1 and CDR2 are LNHDA and SQIVND (reference sequence). The CDR3 has 14 residues. With 4 bases clipped from V and 1 base from J, the junction kept 1 base outside the gene matches. CDR3 sequence reads: CASSRDRGSYEQYF. CDR3 nucleotide sequence: TGTGCCAGTAGTAGGGACAGGGGTTCCTACGAGCAGTACTTC. Based on the CDR3 plus reference TRBV19 and TRBJ2-7, the full variable domain is DGGITQSPKYLFRKEGQNVTLSCEQNLNHDAMYWYRQDPGQGLRLIYYSQIVNDFQKGDIAEGYSVSREKKESFPLTVTSAQKNPTAFYLCASSRDRGSYEQYFGPGTRLTVT.

The V and J genes are TRBV18 and TRBJ2-1; 10 nucleotides align to TRBD2. Germline CDR1 is KGHSH and CDR2 is LQKENI. V was clipped by 3 bases and J by 8 bases; unmatched bases: 10. There are 16 residues in the CDR3. The CDR3 spells CASSPNLAGDPHEQFF. CDR3 DNA: TGTGCCAGCTCACCGAATCTAGCGGGAGATCCTCATGAGCAGTTCTTC.

V usage is TRBV5-1 and J usage is TRBJ1-1; 10 bases map to TRBD1. V shed 5 bases, J shed 2 bases, and the junction held 9 bases outside the gene matches. Germline V gives CDR1 SGHRS, CDR2 YFSETQ. The CDR3 covers 16 residues. The CDR3 reads CASRPDRGSFNTEAFF. The CDR3 region has the DNA TGCGCCAGCAGACCGGACAGGGGGAGCTTCAACACTGAAGCTTTCTTT.

The chain is built from TRBV28 and TRBJ2-7; 7 positions agree with TRBD1. Germline values: CDR1 MDHEN, CDR2 SYDVKM. The CDR3 length is 14 residues. With V trimmed by 7 bases and J by 6 bases, 12 bases remained unmatched. CDR3 sequence reads: CASTPDRVRAEQYF. CDR3 DNA sequence: TGTGCCAGCACCCCAGACAGGGTAAGGGCCGAGCAGTACTTC.

The rearrangement joins TRBV28 to TRBJ1-2, with TRBD1 as a possible D gene (5 bases). Looked up from germline, CDR1 is MDHEN and CDR2 is SYDVKM. V was cut by 6 bases and J by 7 bases, with 21 bases left in between. The CDR3 spans 15 residues. In DNA form, the CDR3 reads TGTGCCAGCAGCCCCCAGGGAAATCCCGTCTTTGGCTACACCTTC. It yields the protein CASSPQGNPVFGYTF.

The chain recombines TRBV29-1 with TRBJ2-7; 8 bases map to TRBD1. The CDR3 covers 12 residues. Germline V gene lookup returns CDR1 SQVTM and CDR2 ANQGSEA. The V gene end was trimmed by 6 bases and the J gene end by 7 bases; junction bases not matched to a gene: 8. Here the CDR3 DNA reads TGCAGCGTGCCTGGACAGGGAGAAGAGCAGTACTTC. Encoded protein: CSVPGQGEEQYF.

J is TRBJ2-3 and V is TRBV29-1; possible D gene TRBD2, 6 bases. Trimming shortened V by 4 bases and J by 0 bases, and 8 bases separated the two germline ends. Germline V gives CDR1 SQVTM, CDR2 ANQGSEA. The CDR3 runs to 13 residues. DNA for the CDR3: TGCAGCGTTGTTGGGACTAGCACAGATACGCAGTATTTT. Its protein is CSVVGTSTDTQYF.

CDR3 nucleotides: TGTGCCAGCAGCCGAGTCGACTATGGCTACACCTTC. Residues: CASSRVDYGYTF. The chain links TRBV28 to TRBJ1-2; D remains ambiguous. The ends were cut back, 6 bases at V and 3 bases at J, with 8 bases in the middle. CDR1 is MDHEN and CDR2 is SYDVKM in the germline V gene. This CDR3 has 12 residues.